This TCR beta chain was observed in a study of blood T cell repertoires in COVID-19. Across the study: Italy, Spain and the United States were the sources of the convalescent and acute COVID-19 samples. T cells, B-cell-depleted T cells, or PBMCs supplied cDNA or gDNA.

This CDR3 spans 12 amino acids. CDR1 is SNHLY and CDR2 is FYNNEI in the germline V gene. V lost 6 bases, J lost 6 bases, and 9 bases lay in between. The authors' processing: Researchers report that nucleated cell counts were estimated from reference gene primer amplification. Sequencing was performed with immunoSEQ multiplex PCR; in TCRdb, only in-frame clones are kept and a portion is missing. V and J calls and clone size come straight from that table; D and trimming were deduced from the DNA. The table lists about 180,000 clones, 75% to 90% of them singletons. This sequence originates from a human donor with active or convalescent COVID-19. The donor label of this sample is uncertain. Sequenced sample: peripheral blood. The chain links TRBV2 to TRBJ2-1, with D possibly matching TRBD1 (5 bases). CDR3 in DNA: TGTGCCAGCAGACAGGACACCAATGAGCAGTTCTTC. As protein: CASRQDTNEQFF.